This T cell receptor beta chain came from a study of blood T cell repertoires in COVID-19. Study at large: Whether acute or convalescent, the COVID-19 samples came from the United States, Italy and Spain.

From germline, CDR1 is SGHAT and CDR2 FQNNGV. The CDR3 totals 15 residues. V lost 1 base, J lost 3 bases, and 12 bases lay in between. Per the original data handling: How many nucleated cells were present was estimated from reference gene primer amplification. Repertoires were generated with immunoSEQ multiplex PCR, while TCRdb's copy carries only in-frame clones and drops some. V and J calls and clone size are copied from that table; D and trimming were computed from the DNA. The sample shows some 73,000 clones, around four fifths of them seen only once. Material for sequencing was peripheral blood. The V and J genes are TRBV11-2 and TRBJ1-1; D not resolved. This receptor was identified in a man in his sixties with acute or convalescent COVID-19. In DNA form, the CDR3 reads TGTGCCAGCAGCTTAGTTTCGGGGTTGGACACTGAAGCTTTCTTT. Protein sequence: CASSLVSGLDTEAFF.